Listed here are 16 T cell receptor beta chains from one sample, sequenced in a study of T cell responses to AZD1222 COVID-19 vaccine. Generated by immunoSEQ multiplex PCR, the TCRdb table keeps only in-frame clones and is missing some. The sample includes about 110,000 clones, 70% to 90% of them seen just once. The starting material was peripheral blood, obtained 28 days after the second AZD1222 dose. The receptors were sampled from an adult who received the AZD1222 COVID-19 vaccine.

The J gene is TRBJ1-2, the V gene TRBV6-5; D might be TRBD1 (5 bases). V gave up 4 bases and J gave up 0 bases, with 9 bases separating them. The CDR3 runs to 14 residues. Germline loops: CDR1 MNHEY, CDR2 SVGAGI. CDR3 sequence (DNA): TGTGCCAGCAGTTTTGACAGAGCTAACTATGGCTACACCTTC. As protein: CASSFDRANYGYTF.

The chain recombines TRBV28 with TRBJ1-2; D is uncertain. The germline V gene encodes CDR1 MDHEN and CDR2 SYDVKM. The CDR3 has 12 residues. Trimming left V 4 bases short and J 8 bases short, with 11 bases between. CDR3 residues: CASSSGLGGYTF. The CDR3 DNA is TGTGCCAGCAGTTCCGGGTTGGGAGGCTACACCTTC.

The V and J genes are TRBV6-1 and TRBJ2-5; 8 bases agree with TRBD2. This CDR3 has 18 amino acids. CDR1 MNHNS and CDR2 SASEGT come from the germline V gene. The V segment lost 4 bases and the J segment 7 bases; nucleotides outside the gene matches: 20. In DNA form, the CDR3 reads TGTGCCAGCAGTGCCACGGGAGAAGCGGGGGTCCCCTGGGGGACCCAGTACTTC. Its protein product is CASSATGEAGVPWGTQYF.

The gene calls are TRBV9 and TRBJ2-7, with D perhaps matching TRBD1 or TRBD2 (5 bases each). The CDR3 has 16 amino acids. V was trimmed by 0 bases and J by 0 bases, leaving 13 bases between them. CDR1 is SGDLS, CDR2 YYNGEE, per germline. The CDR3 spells CASSVDGTGSSYEQYF. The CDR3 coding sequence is TGTGCCAGCAGCGTAGATGGGACGGGCAGCTCCTACGAGCAGTACTTC.

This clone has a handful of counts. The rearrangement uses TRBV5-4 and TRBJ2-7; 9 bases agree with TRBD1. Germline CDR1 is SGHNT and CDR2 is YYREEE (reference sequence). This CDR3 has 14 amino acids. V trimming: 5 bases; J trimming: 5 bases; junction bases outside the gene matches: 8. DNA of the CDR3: TGTGCCAGCAGGGGCCTTGGGACAGGGAACGAGCAGTACTTC. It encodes CASRGLGTGNEQYF.

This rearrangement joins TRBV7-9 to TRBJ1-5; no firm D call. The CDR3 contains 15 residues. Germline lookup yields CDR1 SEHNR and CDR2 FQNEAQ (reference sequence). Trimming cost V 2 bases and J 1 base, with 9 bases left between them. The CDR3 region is CASSLNSDSNQPQHF. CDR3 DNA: TGTGCCAGCAGCTTAAACTCGGACAGCAATCAGCCCCAGCATTTT. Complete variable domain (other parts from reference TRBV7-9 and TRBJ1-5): DTGVSQNPRHKITKRGQNVTFRCDPISEHNRLYWYRQTLGQGPEFLTYFQNEAQLEKSRLLSDRFSAERPKGSFSTLEIQRTEQGDSAMYLCASSLNSDSNQPQHFGDGTRLSIL.

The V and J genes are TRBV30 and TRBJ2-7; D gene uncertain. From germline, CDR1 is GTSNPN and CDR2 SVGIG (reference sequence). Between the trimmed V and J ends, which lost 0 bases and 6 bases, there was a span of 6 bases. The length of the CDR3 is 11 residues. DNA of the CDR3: TGTGCCTGGAGTGTCGGGCGCGAGCAGTACTTC. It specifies CAWSVGREQYF. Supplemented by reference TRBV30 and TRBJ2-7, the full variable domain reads SQTIHQWPATLVQPVGSPLSLECTVEGTSNPNLYWYRQAAGRGLQLLFYSVGIGQISSEVPQNLSASRPQDRQFILSSKKLLLSDSGFYLCAWSVGREQYFGPGTRLTVT.

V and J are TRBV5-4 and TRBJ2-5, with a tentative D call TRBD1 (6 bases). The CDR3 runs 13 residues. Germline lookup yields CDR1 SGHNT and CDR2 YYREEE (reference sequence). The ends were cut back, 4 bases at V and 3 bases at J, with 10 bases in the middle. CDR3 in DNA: TGTGCCAGCAGCATGAACAGGGAAGAGACCCAGTACTTC. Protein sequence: CASSMNREETQYF.

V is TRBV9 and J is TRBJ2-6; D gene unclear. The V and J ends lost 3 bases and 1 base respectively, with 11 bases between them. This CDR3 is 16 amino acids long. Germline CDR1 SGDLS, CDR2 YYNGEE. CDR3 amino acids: CASSAHTGSGANVLTF. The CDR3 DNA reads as TGTGCCAGCAGCGCCCATACCGGGTCTGGGGCCAACGTCCTGACTTTC.

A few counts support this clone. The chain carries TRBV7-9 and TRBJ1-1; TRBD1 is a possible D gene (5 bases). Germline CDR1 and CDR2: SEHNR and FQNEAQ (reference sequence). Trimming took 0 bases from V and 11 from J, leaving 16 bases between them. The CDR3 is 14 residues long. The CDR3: CASSLAQVGQQAFF. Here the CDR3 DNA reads TGTGCCAGCAGCTTAGCACAGGTTGGCCAGCAGGCTTTCTTT.

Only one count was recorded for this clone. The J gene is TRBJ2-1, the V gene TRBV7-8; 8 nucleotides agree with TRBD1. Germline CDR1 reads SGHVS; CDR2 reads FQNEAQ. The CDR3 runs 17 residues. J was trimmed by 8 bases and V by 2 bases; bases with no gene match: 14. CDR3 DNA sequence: TGTGCCAGCAGCTTAAAACGCGGAATGGGACAGGTAGATGAGCAGTTCTTC. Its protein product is CASSLKRGMGQVDEQFF.

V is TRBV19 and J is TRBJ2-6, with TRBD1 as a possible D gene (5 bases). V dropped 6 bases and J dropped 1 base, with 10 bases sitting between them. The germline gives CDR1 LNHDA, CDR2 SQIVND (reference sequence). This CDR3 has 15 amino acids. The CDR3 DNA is TGTGCCAGTAGGACCGACAGTTCTGGGGCCAACGTCCTGACTTTC. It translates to CASRTDSSGANVLTF.

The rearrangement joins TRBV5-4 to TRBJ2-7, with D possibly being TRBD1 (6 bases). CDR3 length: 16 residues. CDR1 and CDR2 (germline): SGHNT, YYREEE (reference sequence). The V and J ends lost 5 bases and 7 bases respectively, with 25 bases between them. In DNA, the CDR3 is TGTGCCAGCAGAAATTCCGGGACACTGAGGGGCGAAGAGCAGTACTTC. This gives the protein CASRNSGTLRGEEQYF.

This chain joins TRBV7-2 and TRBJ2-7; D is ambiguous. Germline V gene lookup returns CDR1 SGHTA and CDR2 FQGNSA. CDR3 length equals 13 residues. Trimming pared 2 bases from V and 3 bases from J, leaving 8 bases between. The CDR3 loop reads CASSLLQNYEQYF. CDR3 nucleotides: TGTGCCAGCAGCTTATTACAGAACTACGAGCAGTACTTC.

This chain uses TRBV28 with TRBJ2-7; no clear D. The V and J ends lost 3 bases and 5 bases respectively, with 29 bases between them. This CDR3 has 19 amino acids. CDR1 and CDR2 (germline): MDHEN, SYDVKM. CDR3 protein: CASSFHLPTRTAYPHEQYF. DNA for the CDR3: TGTGCCAGCAGTTTCCACCTACCTACCCGGACGGCTTATCCTCACGAGCAGTACTTC.

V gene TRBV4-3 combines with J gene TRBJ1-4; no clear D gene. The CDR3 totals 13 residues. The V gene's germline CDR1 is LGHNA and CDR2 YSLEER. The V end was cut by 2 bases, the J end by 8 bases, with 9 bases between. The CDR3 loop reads CASSQKVGEKLFF. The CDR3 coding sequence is TGCGCCAGCAGCCAAAAAGTGGGGGAAAAACTGTTTTTT.